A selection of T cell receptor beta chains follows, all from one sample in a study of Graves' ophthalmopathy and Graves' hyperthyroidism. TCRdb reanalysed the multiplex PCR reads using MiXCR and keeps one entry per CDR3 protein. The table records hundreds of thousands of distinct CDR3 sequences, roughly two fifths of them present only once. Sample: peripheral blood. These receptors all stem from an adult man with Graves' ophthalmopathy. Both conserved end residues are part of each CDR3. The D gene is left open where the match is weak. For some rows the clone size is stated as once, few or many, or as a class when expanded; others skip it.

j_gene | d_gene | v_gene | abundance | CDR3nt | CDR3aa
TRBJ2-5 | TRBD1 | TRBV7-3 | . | TGTGCCAGCAGCCCTCGGGACAGGGGCGAGGAGACCCAGTACTTC | CASSPRDRGEETQYF
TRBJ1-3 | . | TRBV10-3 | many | TGTGCCATCAGTCAGGGGTCGATACCATCTGGAAACACCATATATTTT | CAISQGSIPSGNTIYF
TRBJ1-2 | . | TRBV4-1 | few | TGCGCCAGCAGCCAACCCCTCAGGGAGAACTATGGCTACACCTTC | CASSQPLRENYGYTF
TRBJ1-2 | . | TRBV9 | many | TGTGCCAGCAGCGTAGCTTCCGACCCTGTGATGGGCTACACCTTC | CASSVASDPVMGYTF
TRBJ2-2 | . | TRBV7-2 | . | TGCGCCAGCAGCCAAGATTTAAGGGGCACCGGGGAGCTGTTTTTT | CASSQDLRGTGELFF
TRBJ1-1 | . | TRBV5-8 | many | TGTGCCAGCAGCCACCATGTGAACACTGAAGCTTTCTTT | CASSHHVNTEAFF
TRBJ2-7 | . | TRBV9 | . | TGTGCCAGCTCACCTCCGGGACAAGTAGGGGGCGAGCAGTACTTC | CASSPPGQVGGEQYF
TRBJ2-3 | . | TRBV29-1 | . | TGCAGCGTTGAGGGGGGACGAGCTAGGACAGATACGCAGTATTTT | CSVEGGRARTDTQYF
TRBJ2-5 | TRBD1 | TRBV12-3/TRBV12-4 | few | TGTGCCAGCTCGTCGTTGACAGGGTACCAAGAGACCCAGTACTTC | CASSSLTGYQETQYF
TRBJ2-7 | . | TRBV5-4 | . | TGTGCCAGCAGCGGGGGAGTGGCAGGAACCTACTACGAGCAGTACTTC | CASSGGVAGTYYEQYF
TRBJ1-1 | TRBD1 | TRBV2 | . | TGTGCCAGCAGGCTGAGGACAGGGGTTTATGCTTTCTTT | CASRLRTGVYAFF
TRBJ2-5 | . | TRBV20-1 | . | TGCAGTGCTAGAGATTTGGGGAGAGAGACCCAGTACTTC | CSARDLGRETQYF
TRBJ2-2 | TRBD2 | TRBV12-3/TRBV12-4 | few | TGTGCCAGCAGCTCCCAAGCGGGGGGTAACACCGGGGAGCTGTTTTTT | CASSSQAGGNTGELFF
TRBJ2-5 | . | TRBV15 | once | TGTGCCACCTCTCTTGGAGGGCCTGAGACCCAGTACTTC | CATSLGGPETQYF
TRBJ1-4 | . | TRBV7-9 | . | TGTGCCAGCAGCTTGAGACAGGATCGGGCTTATGAAAAACTGTTTTTT | CASSLRQDRAYEKLFF
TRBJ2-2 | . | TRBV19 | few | TGTGTCTGTTGTCCCCCGGAGCTCGGATACACCGGGGAGCTGTTTTTT | CVCCPPELGYTGELFF
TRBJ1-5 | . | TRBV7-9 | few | TGTGCCAGCAGCTTGGCCACGGGAGTGGGCAATCAGCCCCAGCATTTT | CASSLATGVGNQPQHF
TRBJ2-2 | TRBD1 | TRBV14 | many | TGTGCCAGCAGCTGGGACAGGGCGAACACCGGGGAGCTGTTTTTT | CASSWDRANTGELFF
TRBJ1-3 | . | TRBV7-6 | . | TGTGCCAGCAGCCTAGGCGACAGTACCATATATTTT | CASSLGDSTIYF
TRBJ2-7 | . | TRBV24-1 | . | TGTGCCACCAGTGAAGGGGGCTCCTACGAGCAGTACTTC | CATSEGGSYEQYF
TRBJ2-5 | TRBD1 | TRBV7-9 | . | TGTGCCAGCAGTGCCAGGACAGGGACCCCCACTTACCAAGAGACCCAGTACTTC | CASSARTGTPTYQETQYF
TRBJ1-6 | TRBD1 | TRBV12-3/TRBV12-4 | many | TGTGCCAGCAGTCAGAACCAGGGGGTCCGTAATTCACCCCTCCACTTT | CASSQNQGVRNSPLHF
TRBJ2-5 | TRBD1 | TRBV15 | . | TGTGCCACCAGCATATACAGGGGGTCTTTGGAAAAACTGTACTTC | CATSIYRGSLEKLYF
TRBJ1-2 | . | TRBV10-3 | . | TGTGCCATCAGTGCGGGCCTCTATGGCTACACCTTC | CAISAGLYGYTF
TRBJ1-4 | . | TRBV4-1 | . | TGCGCCAGCAGCCAAGATCGGCAGGCGAAACTGTTTTTT | CASSQDRQAKLFF
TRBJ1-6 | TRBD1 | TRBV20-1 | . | TGCAGTGCCGCGGGACAGTGGGGGTCACCCCTCCACTTT | CSAAGQWGSPLHF
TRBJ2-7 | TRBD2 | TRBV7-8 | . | TGTGCCAGCAGTGGGACTAGCGATTTAGGAGAGCAGCACTTC | CASSGTSDLGEQHF
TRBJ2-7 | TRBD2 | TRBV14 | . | TGTGCCAGCAGCCAAGTTTCATGGACTAGCGGTTCCTACGAGCAGTACTTT | CASSQVSWTSGSYEQYF
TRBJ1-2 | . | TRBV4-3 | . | TGCGCCAGCAGCGATGCTTCTCCGGTAGAGGCACGGGGCTACACCTTC | CASSDASPVEARGYTF